This T cell receptor beta chain came from a study of cytomegalovirus exposure and HLA in healthy donors. In the case of this clone: Its antigen is currently unknown.

CDR3 size: 14 residues. Trimming stripped 0 bases from V and 6 bases from J, with 11 bases between. Germline CDR1 reads MNHEY; CDR2 reads SVGAGI. PCR primers comprised 60 Vbeta and 13 Jbeta primers. Clones were sequenced by immunoSEQ multiplex PCR, and TCRdb holds only the in-frame ones, with some missing. Among around 150,000 clones listed, approximately 80% were seen once. Broader study findings: TCR beta sequences reportedly predicted the HLA-A and HLA-B alleles of most subjects accurately. The authors enumerated over 150 TCR beta chains as linked to cytomegalovirus.

Unrecorded immune exposure was likely among donors, who were nominally healthy when sampled. This TCR came from a man younger than 45 in good health and CMV-seronegative. What was sequenced was PBMCs. The chain has TRBV6-5 and TRBJ2-5; tentative D call: TRBD1 (5 bases). The CDR3 loop reads CASSYSEGEKTQYF. DNA for the CDR3: TGTGCCAGCAGTTACTCCGAAGGGGAAAAGACCCAGTACTTC.